This T cell receptor beta chain was obtained from a study of blood T cell repertoires in COVID-19. Study in general: T cells, B-cell-depleted T cells, or PBMCs provided the cDNA or gDNA that served as material.

In the source study's methods: Reference gene primer amplification gave nucleated cell count estimates. Profiling relied on immunoSEQ multiplex PCR, and the TCRdb table lists in-frame clones only, not all of them. V and J calls plus clone size are reproduced from that table; the DNA served to infer D and trimming. The sample has 70,000 to 100,000 clones, around three quarters seen once; the top ten hold approximately 4%. This CDR3 region has 16 residues. Germline trimming cut 0 bases from V and 2 bases from J; bases unmatched to any gene: 6. The V gene's germline CDR1 is SNHLY and CDR2 FYNNEI. The chain links TRBV2 to TRBJ2-7, with 8 bases fitting TRBD1. This receptor was identified in a woman in her 50s with acute or convalescent COVID-19. The sequenced sample was peripheral blood. The chain's CDR3 is CASSEAPGQETYEQYF. CDR3 DNA: TGTGCCAGCAGTGAAGCCCCGGGACAGGAGACCTACGAGCAGTACTTC.